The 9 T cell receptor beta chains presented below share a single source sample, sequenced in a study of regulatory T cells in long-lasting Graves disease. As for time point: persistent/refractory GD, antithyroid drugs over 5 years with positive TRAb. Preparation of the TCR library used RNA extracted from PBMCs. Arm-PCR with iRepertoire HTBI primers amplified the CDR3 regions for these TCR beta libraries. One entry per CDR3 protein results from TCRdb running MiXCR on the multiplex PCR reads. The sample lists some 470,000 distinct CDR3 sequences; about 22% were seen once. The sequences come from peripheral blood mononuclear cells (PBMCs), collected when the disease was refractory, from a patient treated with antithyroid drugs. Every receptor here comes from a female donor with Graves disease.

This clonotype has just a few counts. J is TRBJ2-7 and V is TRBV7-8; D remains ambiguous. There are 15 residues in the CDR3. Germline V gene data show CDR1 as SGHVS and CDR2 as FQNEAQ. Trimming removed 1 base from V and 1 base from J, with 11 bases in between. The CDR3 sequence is CASSLEEQVSYEQYF. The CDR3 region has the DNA TGTGCCAGCAGCTTAGAGGAGCAGGTTTCCTACGAGCAGTACTTC.

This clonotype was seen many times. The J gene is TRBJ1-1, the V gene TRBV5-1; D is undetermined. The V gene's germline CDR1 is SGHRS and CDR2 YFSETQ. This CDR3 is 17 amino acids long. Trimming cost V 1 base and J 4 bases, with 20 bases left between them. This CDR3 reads CASSLSRPSSLGTEAFF. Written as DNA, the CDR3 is TGCGCCAGCAGCTTGAGCCGCCCGTCAAGTCTAGGCACTGAAGCTTTCTTT.

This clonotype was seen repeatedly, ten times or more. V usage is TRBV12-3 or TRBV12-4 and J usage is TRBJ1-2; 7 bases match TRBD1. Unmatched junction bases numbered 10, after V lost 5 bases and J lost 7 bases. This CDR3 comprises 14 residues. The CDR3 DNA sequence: TGTGCCAGCAGTCCTTCAGGGGGTGGGCGTGGCTACACCTTC. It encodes CASSPSGGGRGYTF.

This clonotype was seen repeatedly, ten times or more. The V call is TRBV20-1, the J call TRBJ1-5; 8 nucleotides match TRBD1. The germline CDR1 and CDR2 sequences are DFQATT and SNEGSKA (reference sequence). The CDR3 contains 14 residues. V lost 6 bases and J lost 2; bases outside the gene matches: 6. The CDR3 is CSAQLTGGNQPQHF. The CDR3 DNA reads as TGCAGTGCCCAACTGACAGGGGGCAATCAGCCCCAGCATTTT.

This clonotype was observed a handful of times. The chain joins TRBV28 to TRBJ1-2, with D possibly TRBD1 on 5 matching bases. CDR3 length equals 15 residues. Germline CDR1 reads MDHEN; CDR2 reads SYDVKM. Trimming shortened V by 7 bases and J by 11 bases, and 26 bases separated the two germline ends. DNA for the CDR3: TGTGCCAGCAACCCCGCCCTGCAGGGACGAACGGGGTACACCTTC. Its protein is CASNPALQGRTGYTF.

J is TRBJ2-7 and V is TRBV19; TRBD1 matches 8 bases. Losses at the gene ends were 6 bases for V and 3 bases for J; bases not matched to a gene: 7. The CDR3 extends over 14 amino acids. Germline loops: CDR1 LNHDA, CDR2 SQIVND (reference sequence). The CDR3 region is CASRMTGANYEQYF. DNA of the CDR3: TGTGCCAGTAGGATGACAGGGGCCAACTACGAGCAGTACTTC.

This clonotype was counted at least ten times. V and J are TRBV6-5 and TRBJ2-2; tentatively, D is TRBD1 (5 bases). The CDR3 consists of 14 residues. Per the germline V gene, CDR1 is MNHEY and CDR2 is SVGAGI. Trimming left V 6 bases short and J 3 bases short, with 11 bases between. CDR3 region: CASRYDSYTGELFF. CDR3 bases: TGTGCCAGCAGATACGACAGCTACACCGGGGAGCTGTTTTTT.

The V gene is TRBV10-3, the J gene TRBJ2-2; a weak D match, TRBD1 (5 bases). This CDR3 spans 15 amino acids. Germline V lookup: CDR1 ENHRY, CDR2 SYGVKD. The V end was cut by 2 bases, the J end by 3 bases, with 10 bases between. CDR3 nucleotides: TGTGCCATCAGTGAGGTGTGGGGCGACACCGGGGAGCTGTTTTTT. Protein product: CAISEVWGDTGELFF.

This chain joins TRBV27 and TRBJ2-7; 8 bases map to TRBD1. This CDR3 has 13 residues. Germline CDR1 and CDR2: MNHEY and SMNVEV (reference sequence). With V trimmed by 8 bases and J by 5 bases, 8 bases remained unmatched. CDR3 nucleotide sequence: TGTGCCAGCGCCAGGACAGGGATAAACGAGCAGTACTTC. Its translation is CASARTGINEQYF.